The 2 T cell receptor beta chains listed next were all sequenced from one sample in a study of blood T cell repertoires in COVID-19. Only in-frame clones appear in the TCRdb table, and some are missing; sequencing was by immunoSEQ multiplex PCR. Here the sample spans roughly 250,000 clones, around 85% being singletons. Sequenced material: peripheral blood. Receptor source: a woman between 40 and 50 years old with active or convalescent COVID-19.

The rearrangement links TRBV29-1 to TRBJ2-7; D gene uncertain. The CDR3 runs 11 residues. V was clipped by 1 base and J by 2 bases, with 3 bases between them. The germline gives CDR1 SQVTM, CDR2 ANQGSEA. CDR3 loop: CSVEATYEQYF. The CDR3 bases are TGCAGCGTTGAAGCAACCTACGAGCAGTACTTC.

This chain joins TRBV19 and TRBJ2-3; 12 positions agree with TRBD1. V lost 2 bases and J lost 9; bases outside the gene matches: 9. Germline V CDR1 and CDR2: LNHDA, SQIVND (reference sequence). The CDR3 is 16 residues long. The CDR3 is CASSISRGQGAGTQYF. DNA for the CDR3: TGTGCCAGTAGTATATCCCGGGGACAGGGGGCTGGAACGCAGTATTTT.